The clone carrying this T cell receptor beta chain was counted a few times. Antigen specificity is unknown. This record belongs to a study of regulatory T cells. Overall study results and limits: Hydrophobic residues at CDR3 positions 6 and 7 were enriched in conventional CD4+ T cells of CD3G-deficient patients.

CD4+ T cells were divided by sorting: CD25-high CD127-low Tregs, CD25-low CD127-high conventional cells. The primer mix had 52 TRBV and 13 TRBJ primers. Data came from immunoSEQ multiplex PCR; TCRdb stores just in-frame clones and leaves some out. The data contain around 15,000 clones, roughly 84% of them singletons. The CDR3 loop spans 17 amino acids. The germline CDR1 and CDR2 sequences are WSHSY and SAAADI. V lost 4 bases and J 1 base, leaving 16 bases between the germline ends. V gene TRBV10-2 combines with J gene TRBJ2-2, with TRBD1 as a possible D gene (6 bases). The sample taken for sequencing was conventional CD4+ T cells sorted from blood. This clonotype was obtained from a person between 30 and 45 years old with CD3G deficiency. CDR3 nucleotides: TGCGCCAGCAGTGGAAAAAAGGGGGTTTGGAACACCGGGGAGCTGTTTTTT. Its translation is CASSGKKGVWNTGELFF.